This T cell receptor (beta chain) is from a study of neurological immune-mediated disorders. Germline V lookup: CDR1 KGHDR, CDR2 SFDVKD. This CDR3 has 15 residues. Trimming left V 7 bases short and J 4 bases short, with 18 bases between. This clonotype was counted many times. cDNA synthesis was performed by 5'RACE with 10-nucleotide random UMIs. TCRdb re-called the 5' RACE reads through MiXCR, storing one row per CDR3 protein. This sample yields roughly 53,000 distinct CDR3 sequences, of which roughly 8.8% are seen a single time; 1.9% belongs to the top ten. The time point here: longitudinal time-point 3. Volunteers from a blood bank in Maryland, USA, constituted the healthy controls. The unsorted libraries were produced from 2 million PBMCs held at -80 C.

The clonotype originates from a woman aged 40 to 50 in good health. The rearrangement links TRBV24-1 to TRBJ1-2, with a weak D call TRBD1 (5 bases). The sequencing sample was made of PBMCs. CDR3 sequence (DNA): TGTGCCACCAGGGGACGGACGATTGAGGGCTATGGCTACACCTTC. It translates to CATRGRTIEGYGYTF.